Below, 5 T cell receptor beta chains from the same sample are listed, as sequenced in a study of Ad26.COV2.S vaccination and SARS-CoV-2 variants. Profiling relied on immunoSEQ multiplex PCR, and the TCRdb table lists in-frame clones only, not all of them. The sample lists fewer than 500,000 clones, about 91% occurring once. Treatment meaning: roughly 18 received Ad26.COV2.S at low or high dose, single or two shots; several received placebo; per-sample allocation not given. Day 63 after the first vaccine or placebo injection was the time point for sampling. The sample consisted of peripheral blood, taken in a trial of Ad26.COV2.S vaccine versus placebo. These receptors originate from a person between 18 and 60 years old who received the Ad26.COV2.S COVID-19 vaccine or a placebo.

This clone occurred once. The rearrangement links TRBV7-8 to TRBJ2-1, with 8 bases lining up with TRBD2. J lost 6 bases, V lost 6 bases, and 13 bases had no gene match. The CDR3 has 16 residues. Germline V gives CDR1 SGHVS, CDR2 FQNEAQ. The CDR3 reads CASRPLLADLFNEQFF. CDR3 bases: TGTGCCAGCAGACCCTTACTAGCGGACCTCTTCAATGAGCAGTTCTTC. Complete variable domain (other parts from reference TRBV7-8 and TRBJ2-1): GAGVSQSPRYKVAKRGQDVALRCDPISGHVSLFWYQQALGQGPEFLTYFQNEAQLDKSGLPSDRFFAERPEGSVSTLKIQRTQQEDSAVYLCASRPLLADLFNEQFFGPGTRLTVL.

This clone has a single count. The CDR3 is CASTGRTIMNTEAFF. The DNA of the CDR3 is TGTGCCAGCACAGGCAGGACCATCATGAACACTGAAGCTTTCTTT. This chain joins TRBV6-6 and TRBJ1-1; no reliable D call. CDR1 and CDR2 (germline): MNHNY, SVGAGI (reference sequence). The CDR3 consists of 15 residues. V lost 7 bases and J lost 0, with 15 bases in between.

The chain is built from TRBV16 and TRBJ1-3; no reliable D call. Trimming left V 4 bases short and J 1 base short, with 8 bases between. The CDR3 spans 14 residues. The germline CDR1 and CDR2 sequences are KGHSY and FQNENV. The CDR3 bases are TGTGCCAGCAGCCCCGGAGCGTCTGGAAACACCATATATTTT. It is translated as CASSPGASGNTIYF.

The sample holds one count of this clone. The chain has TRBV21-1 and TRBJ1-6; the table's D call, TRBD1, has no DNA check behind it. TRBV21-1 is a listed pseudogene. This CDR3 has 14 amino acids. The CDR3 DNA reads as TGTGCCAGCATCCACAGAATTTATAATTCACCCCTCCACTTT. Amino acid sequence: CASIHRIYNSPLHF.

The chain uses TRBV18 and TRBJ1-2; a possible D gene is TRBD1 (5 bases). Germline CDR1 and CDR2: KGHSH and LQKENI. This CDR3 is 15 amino acids long. V was cut by 2 bases and J by 3 bases, with 13 bases left in between. The CDR3 is CASSPGAGLDYGYTF. In DNA, the CDR3 is TGTGCCAGCTCACCAGGGGCGGGGCTTGACTATGGCTACACCTTC.